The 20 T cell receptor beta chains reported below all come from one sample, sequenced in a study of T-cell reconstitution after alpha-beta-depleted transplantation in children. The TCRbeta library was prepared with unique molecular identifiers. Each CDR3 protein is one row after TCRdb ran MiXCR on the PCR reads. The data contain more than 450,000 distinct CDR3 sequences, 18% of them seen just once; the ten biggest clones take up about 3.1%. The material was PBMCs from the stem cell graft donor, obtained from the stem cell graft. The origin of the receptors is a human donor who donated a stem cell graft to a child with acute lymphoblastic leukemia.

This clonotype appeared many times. In DNA form, the CDR3 reads TGTGCCAGCAGCCCGAGGACAGCTTACAATGAGCAGTTCTTC. Translation: CASSPRTAYNEQFF. The chain employs TRBV7-8 and TRBJ2-1; the D gene is possibly TRBD1 (6 bases). V was shortened by 5 bases and J by 4 bases, with 12 bases between the two germline ends. The CDR3 has 14 residues. Germline V gene lookup returns CDR1 SGHVS and CDR2 FQNEAQ.

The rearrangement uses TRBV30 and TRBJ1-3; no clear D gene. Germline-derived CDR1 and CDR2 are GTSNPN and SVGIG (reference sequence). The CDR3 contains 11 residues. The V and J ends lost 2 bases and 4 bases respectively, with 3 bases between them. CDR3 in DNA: TGTGCCTGGAGTACGGGAAACACCATATATTTT. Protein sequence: CAWSTGNTIYF.

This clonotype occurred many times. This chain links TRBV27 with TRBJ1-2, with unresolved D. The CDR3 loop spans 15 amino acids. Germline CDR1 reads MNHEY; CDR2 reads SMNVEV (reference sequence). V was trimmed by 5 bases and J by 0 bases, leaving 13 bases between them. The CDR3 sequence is CASSGPWQPNYGYTF. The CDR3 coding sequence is TGTGCCAGCAGTGGCCCCTGGCAGCCTAACTATGGCTACACCTTC.

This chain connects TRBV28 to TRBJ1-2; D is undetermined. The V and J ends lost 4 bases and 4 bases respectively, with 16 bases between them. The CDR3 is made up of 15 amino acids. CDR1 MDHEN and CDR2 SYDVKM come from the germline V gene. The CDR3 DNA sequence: TGTGCCAGCAGTTCGGGCCCCGCGGTCTTCTATGGCTACACCTTC. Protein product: CASSSGPAVFYGYTF.

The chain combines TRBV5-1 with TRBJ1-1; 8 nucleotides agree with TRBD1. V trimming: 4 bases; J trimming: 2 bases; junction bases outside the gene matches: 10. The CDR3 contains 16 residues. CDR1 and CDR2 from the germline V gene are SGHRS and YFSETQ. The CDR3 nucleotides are TGCGCCAGCAGCCCACTGAGACAGGGGTTAAACACTGAAGCTTTCTTT. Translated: CASSPLRQGLNTEAFF.

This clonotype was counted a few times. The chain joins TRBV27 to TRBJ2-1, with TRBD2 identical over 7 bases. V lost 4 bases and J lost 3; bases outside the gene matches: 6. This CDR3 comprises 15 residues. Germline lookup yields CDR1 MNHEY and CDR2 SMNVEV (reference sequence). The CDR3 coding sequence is TGTGCCAGCAGTTCGAGGGGAGGGATCTACAATGAGCAGTTCTTC. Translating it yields CASSSRGGIYNEQFF.

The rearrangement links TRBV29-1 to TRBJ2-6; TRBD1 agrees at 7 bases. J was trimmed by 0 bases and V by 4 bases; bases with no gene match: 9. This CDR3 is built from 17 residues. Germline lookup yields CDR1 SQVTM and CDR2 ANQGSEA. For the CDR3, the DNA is TGCAGCGTTGTAACCGGGACAGTTTACTCTGGGGCCAACGTCCTGACTTTC. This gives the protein CSVVTGTVYSGANVLTF.

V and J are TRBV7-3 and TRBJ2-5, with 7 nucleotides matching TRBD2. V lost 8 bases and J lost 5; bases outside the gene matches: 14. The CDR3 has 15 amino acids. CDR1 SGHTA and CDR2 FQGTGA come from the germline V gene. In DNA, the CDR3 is TGTGCCAGCGGATCGTGGGAGGGGTTAGGGGAGACCCAGTACTTC. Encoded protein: CASGSWEGLGETQYF.

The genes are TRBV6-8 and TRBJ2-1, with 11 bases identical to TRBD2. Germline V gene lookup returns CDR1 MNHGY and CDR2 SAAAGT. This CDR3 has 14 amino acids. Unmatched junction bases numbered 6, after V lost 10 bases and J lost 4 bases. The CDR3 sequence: CATNSGRVYNEQFF. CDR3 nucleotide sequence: TGTGCCACCAATAGCGGGAGGGTGTACAATGAGCAGTTCTTC.

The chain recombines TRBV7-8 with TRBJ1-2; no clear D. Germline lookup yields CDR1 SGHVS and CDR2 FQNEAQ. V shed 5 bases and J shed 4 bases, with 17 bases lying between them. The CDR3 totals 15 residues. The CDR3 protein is CASSVGPSAVYGYTF. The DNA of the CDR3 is TGTGCCAGCAGCGTTGGACCCTCGGCGGTCTATGGCTACACCTTC.

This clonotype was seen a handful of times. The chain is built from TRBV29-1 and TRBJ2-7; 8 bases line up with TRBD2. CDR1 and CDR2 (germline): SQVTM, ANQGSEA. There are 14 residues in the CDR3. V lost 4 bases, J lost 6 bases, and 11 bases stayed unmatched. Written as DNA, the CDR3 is TGCAGCGTTGGGTCCGGAGCGGGAGTCGGCGAGCAGTACTTC. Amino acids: CSVGSGAGVGEQYF.

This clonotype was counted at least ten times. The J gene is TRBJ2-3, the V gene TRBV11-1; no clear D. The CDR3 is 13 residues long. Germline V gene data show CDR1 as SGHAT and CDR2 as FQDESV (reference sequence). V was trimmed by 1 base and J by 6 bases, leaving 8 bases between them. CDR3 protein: CASSLGSLDTQYF. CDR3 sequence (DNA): TGTGCCAGCAGCTTAGGATCATTGGATACGCAGTATTTT.

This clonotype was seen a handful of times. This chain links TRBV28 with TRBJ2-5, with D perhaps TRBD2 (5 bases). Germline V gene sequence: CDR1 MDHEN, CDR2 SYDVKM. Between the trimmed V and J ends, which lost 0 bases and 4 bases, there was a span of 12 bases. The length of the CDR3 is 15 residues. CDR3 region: CASSLWTRAGETQYF. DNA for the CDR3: TGTGCCAGCAGTTTATGGACCCGGGCGGGAGAGACCCAGTACTTC.

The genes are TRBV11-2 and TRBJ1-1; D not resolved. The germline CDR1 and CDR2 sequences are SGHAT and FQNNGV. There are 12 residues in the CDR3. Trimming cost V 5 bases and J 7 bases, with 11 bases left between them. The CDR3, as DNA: TGTGCCAGCAGCCCCTACGGGGTTGAAGCTTTCTTT. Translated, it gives CASSPYGVEAFF.

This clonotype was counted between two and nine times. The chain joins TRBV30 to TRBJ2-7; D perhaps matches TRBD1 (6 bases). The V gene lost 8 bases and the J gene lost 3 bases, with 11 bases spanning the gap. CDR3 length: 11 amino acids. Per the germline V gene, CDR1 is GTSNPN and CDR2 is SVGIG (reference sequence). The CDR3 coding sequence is TGTGCCGGGGGCCGCGACTACGAGCAGTACTTC. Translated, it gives CAGGRDYEQYF.

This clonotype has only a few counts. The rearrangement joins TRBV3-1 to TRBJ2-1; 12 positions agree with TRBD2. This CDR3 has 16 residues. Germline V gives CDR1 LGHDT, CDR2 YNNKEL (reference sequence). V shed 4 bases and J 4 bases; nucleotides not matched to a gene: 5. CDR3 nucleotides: TGTGCCAGCAGCCGAGAACTAGCGGGAGGTTACAATGAGCAGTTCTTC. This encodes CASSRELAGGYNEQFF.

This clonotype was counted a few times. In DNA form, the CDR3 reads TGTGCCATCAGAGGGACAGCGAACACTGAAGCTTTCTTT. Translating it yields CAIRGTANTEAFF. This chain uses TRBV10-3 with TRBJ1-1; 7 bases match TRBD1. Germline CDR1 is ENHRY and CDR2 is SYGVKD. Trimming at V came to 6 bases and at J to 1 base, leaving 2 bases not matched to a gene. This CDR3 contains 13 residues.

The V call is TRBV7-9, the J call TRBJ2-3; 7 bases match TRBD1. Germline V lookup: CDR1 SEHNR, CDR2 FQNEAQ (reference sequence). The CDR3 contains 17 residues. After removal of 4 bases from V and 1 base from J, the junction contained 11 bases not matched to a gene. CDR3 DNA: TGTGCCAGCAGCTCCCTCCACACAGACAGGGGCACAGATACGCAGTATTTT. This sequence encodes CASSSLHTDRGTDTQYF. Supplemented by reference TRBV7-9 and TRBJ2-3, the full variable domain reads DTGVSQNPRHKITKRGQNVTFRCDPISEHNRLYWYRQTLGQGPEFLTYFQNEAQLEKSRLLSDRFSAERPKGSFSTLEIQRTEQGDSAMYLCASSSLHTDRGTDTQYFGPGTRLTVL.

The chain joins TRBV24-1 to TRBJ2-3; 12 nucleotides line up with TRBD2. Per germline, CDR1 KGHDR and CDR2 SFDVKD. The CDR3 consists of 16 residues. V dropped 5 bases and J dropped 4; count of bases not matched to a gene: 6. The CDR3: CATSGRLAGVADTQYF. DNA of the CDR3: TGTGCCACCAGTGGTCGACTAGCGGGAGTAGCAGATACGCAGTATTTT.

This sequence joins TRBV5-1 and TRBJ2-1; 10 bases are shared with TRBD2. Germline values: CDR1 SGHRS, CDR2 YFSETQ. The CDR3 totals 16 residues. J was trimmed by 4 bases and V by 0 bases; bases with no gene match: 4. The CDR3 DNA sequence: TGCGCCAGCAGCTTGGTACTAGCGGGAATTTACAATGAGCAGTTCTTC. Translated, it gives CASSLVLAGIYNEQFF.